The T cell receptor (beta chain) described here comes from a study of blood T cell repertoires in COVID-19 (dated by TCRdb to about 2020). Background on the whole study: The collaborator samples originated in the United States, Italy and Spain and spanned the acute and convalescent phases of COVID-19. HLA class I and class II types, where available, came from metadata supplied by the sample provider rather than from assay-based typing. The samples were drawn from the first 160 participants of the ongoing ImmuneRACE study and from some 1,300 subjects provided by 6 global collaborators. The sample metadata nearly always contained a de-identified subject ID, COVID-19 status, age in years and sex. The repertoires were released in a freely available public database intended as a resource for research on the immune response to SARS-CoV-2. The dataset comprised deeply sampled blood TCRbeta repertoires from subjects exposed to, actively infected with, or recovered from COVID-19. The material from the prospective study consisted of cDNA or gDNA derived from T cells, B-cell-depleted T cells, or PBMCs.

Looking up the germline V gene (reference sequence) yields CDR1 SGHKS and CDR2 YYEKEE. The CDR3 measures 16 amino acids from cysteine to phenylalanine. The sequence is cut down to CDR3 DNA, 48 bases in frame from base 1. V trim: 0 bases; J trim: 6 bases; unmatched bases: 5. Collaborating institutions collected whole blood in K2EDTA tubes following their own protocols. For TCRbeta analysis, collaborators shipped samples as frozen whole blood, isolated PBMCs, or DNA extracted from either of those sample types. TCRbeta CDR3 regions were amplified from genomic DNA using the immunoSEQ Assay, a bias-controlled multiplex PCR. The study's own analysis went as follows. The number of nucleated cells in each sample was estimated by amplification of reference gene primers within the assay. Sequence reads were collapsed and filtered to measure the absolute abundance of every unique TCRbeta CDR3 rearrangement. For each sample, productive Simpson clonality was calculated by taking the square root of Simpson's diversity index across productive rearrangements. Sourced from immuneACCESS, this table was stored by TCRdb with only in-frame sequences that have V and J called. A share of the clones is absent; for the studies checked, an unresolved V gene accounts for under half, and the remainder has no known explanation. The D gene and trimming were derived from the DNA, and the V and J assignments and clone size from that table. The sample includes over 300,000 clones, with 90% observed a single time. Together, the top ten hold 5% to 8.5% of the sample.

Overall results and qualifications from the work: Clinical and demographic metadata were provided uncurated, with the amount varying by source and participant.

With respect to this clone: Its antigen remains unidentified. No qualities accompany the bases; no much larger clone lies one base away.

The sequenced material came from peripheral blood. This TCR was sampled from a young man with active or convalescent COVID-19. This sequence uses TRBV5-5 and TRBJ1-4; 10 junctional bases match TRBD1. This receptor carries the CDR3 CASSLVIGTGDEKLFF. The DNA sequence is given as TGTGCCAGCAGCTTGGTAATCGGGACAGGGGATGAAAAACTGTTTTTT.